This TCR beta chain emerged from a study of radiation and T cells in renal cell carcinoma. The protocol was immunoSEQ multiplex PCR, while the TCRdb copy is restricted to in-frame clones and leaves out a portion. The sample includes about 8,100 clones, less than 70% seen only once; the top ten take roughly 22%. Treatment of the sample: treatment-naive control, cytoreductive nephrectomy. V was trimmed by 3 bases and J by 5 bases, leaving 15 bases between them. This CDR3 is 14 amino acids long. The V gene's germline CDR1 is SGDLS and CDR2 YYNGEE. To note about this clone: Its antigen is as yet unknown.

Broader study findings: Top 100 clonotypes averaged about 50% in irradiated versus around 45% in nephrectomy-only tumors.

Here the sequenced sample was tumor tissue, taken from a patient whose treatment was nephrectomy without radiotherapy. This clonotype was obtained from a man aged 55 to 69 with renal cell carcinoma. The chain uses TRBV9 and TRBJ2-7, with D unresolved. In DNA, the CDR3 is TGTGCCAGCAGCGAGGCGACCGCTTCGGACGAGCAGTACTTC. It translates to CASSEATASDEQYF.